The following is a TCR beta chain sequence with its context. This clonotype was counted a few times. Its antigen target is currently unknown. Within one base of it there is no much larger clone, and no base qualities were kept. This entry is derived from a study of CD8 T cells in ankylosing spondylitis (dated by TCRdb to the late 2010s). Context from the whole study: The study profiled T cell receptor beta repertoires in healthy donors and ankylosing spondylitis patients to find disease-linked TCR variants. Peripheral blood was sampled, and synovial fluid was also collected from ankylosing spondylitis patients. The full study cohort was made up of about 25 ankylosing spondylitis patients and approximately 100 healthy donors. Study-level results and caveats: A TCR beta motif made up of about eight highly homologous amino acid variants appeared to be characteristic of blood from ankylosing spondylitis patients. A CD8+ phenotype was shown by the disease-linked clones, which were found at relatively low frequencies in peripheral blood. Some of the motif variants had been reported before in the synovial fluid and blood of reactive arthritis patients, a finding that suggests common disease-initiation mechanisms. The disease-linked clones were reported to be significantly enriched in matched synovial fluid samples from ankylosing spondylitis patients.

From its cysteine to its phenylalanine, the CDR3 spans 15 amino acids. Only the CDR3 region is kept as DNA, spanning 45 bases read in frame from base 1. CDR1 and CDR2, per the germline V gene (reference sequence), are LNHDA and SQIVND. V lost 10 bases and J lost 2 bases; the stretch between them is 19 bases long. Instrument used: Illumina HiSeq 2500. Quantitative 5'-RACE with molecular barcodes was used to prepare TCR beta libraries. The original pipeline was this. Disease-linked TCR variants were identified with a new computational method built on a probabilistic model of VDJ rearrangement. Starting from the raw public reads, TCRdb applied fastp trimming at Q25, assembled clones with MiXCR and retained in-frame beta chains. Every CDR3 protein is listed once, alongside the most common genes and DNA of its rows. TCRdb assigned the V and J calls; the authors' analysis was not used. The sample yields about 440,000 distinct CDR3 sequences; 15% to 20% were counted once. The ten largest clones add up to 0.85% to 1.3% of the sample.

Material: blood, either unsorted or a sorted T cell fraction (not recorded which). This sequence was found in a male donor with ankylosing spondylitis. The V gene is TRBV19 and the J gene is TRBJ2-3, with the identity of the D gene unclear. The CDR3 region has the sequence CATSTRTDYTDTQYF. The bases read TGTGCCACCAGCACAAGGACGGATTACACAGATACGCAGTATTTT.